This TCR beta chain was retrieved from a study of T cells in Graves' hyperthyroidism and ophthalmopathy (dated by TCRdb to about 2019). Broadly, across the study: Peripheral blood samples were taken at the time of initial diagnosis, prior to any treatment. To identify TCR V-J signatures that set the groups apart, the researchers used a discovery cohort of about a hundred patients, made up of 40 to 45 with Graves' ophthalmopathy and approximately 57 with stable Graves' hyperthyroidism. Prospective prediction of ophthalmopathy was tested in an independent validation cohort of fewer than 20 hyperthyroidism patients and roughly 16 patients who later progressed to ophthalmopathy. The 100 discovery patients were divided at random into training and test sets in a 7:3 ratio. In more than five Graves' hyperthyroidism patients, the study also compared T-cell repertoires from thyroid tissue with T-cell repertoires from blood. Once sampling was done, hyperthyroidism patients were given methimazole at a starting dose of 30 mg daily, whereas ophthalmopathy patients were given high-dose intravenous methylprednisolone. The paper describes TCR Vbeta CDR3 sequencing of 140 or so peripheral blood samples, made up of roughly 40 ophthalmopathy patients, 70 to 75 hyperthyroidism patients and about 17 progressor patients. Results and caveats for the whole study, not just this receptor: In validation, the model predicted progression to ophthalmopathy a median of approximately 6.3 months before onset, with roughly 70% sensitivity and roughly 79% specificity. Blood samples also contained most of the expanded thyroid clonotypes (frequency above 0.001), which suggests that blood repertoires may reflect thyroid immune responses. In cross-validation, a model built on a 13 V-J signature told ophthalmopathy apart from stable hyperthyroidism with less than 90% sensitivity and roughly 82% specificity, and in testing the same model reached 80%/75%. No statistical method was used to fix the sample size in advance, and group allocation was not hidden from the investigators.

Ophthalmopathy patients had moderately to severely active disease, Clinical Activity Score of at least 3, NOSPECS grade of at least 4, and duration under 3 months. The study excluded patients with uncontrolled infections, other autoimmune diseases, pregnancy or lactation. Clinical symptoms, serum thyroxine and TRAb, thyroid ultrasound, and orbital computed tomography formed the basis for the diagnoses. PBMCs were separated from under 11 ml of fresh peripheral blood using Ficoll-Paque density gradient centrifugation. Total RNA was extracted using Trizol reagent, and RNA quality was assessed on an Agilent 2100 Bioanalyzer. Amplification of TCR beta CDR3 regions was carried out from RNA transcripts. The TCR CDR3 was subjected to a first round of RT-PCR using the HTBI primer set and the Qiagen OneStep RT-PCR kit. Libraries were constructed in a second round of multiplex PCR, after which size selection and purification were performed. Libraries were sequenced paired-end with 100 bp reads on an Illumina HiSeq2000. The published analysis was carried out like this. SOAPnuke was used to process the raw data, throwing out any read that contained adapters or uncalled bases, had a mean Phred below 15, or lacked an exact constant-primer or identifier match. High-quality paired reads were merged with COPE v1.2.5, and unique nucleotide sequences were defined as clonotypes. MiTCR v1.1 was used to align clonotypes to the IMGT TRBV, TRBD and TRBJ reference segments. Only V-J combinations with frequency above 0.0001, covering 99% to 99.2% of repertoires, were analysed. A TCS score was defined as the ratio of F50 (clonal expansion) to E x V (chaos), with BLOSUM62-based TCRdist applied between CDR3 peptides within each V-J. Welch's t-statistics and random forest reduced 450 to 600 V-J features to fewer than 15, which were used in a naive Bayes classifier (R e1071). TCRdb reprocessed the public reads (quality trimming at Q25 with fastp, clone calling with MiXCR) and kept in-frame beta chains. Rows with one shared CDR3 protein collapse into an entry with the most common genes and DNA. TCRdb's processing, not the authors' own work, is the source of the V and J calls. The sample yields some 300,000 distinct CDR3 sequences; roughly a fifth were counted once. The ten most abundant clones make up less than 45% of the sample.

The germline V gene yields MDHEN for CDR1 and SYDVKM for CDR2. V is pared back by 2 bases and J by 2 bases, with 13 bases lying between the germline termini. Counted from cysteine to phenylalanine, this CDR3 has 16 amino acids. The CDR3 DNA has 48 bases and is translated from base 1. This clonotype was seen ten or more times. Its recognized antigen is unknown. No base quality information exists; no much larger clone differs at one position. This TCR derives from a middle-aged man with Graves' ophthalmopathy. The chain links TRBV28 with TRBJ2-1, with the D gene too uncertain to name. Sequencing was done on a sample of blood. The CDR3 amino acid sequence is: CASSLGSELTYNEQFF. Here is the DNA: TGTGCCAGCAGTTTAGGGTCAGAGCTCACCTACAATGAGCAGTTCTTC.